This TCR beta chain was profiled in a study of technical replicates of blood from several donors. Sequencing was performed with immunoSEQ multiplex PCR; in TCRdb, only in-frame clones are kept and a portion is missing. The sample has 70,000 or so clones; 88% are singletons. With 4 bases removed from V and 4 bases from J, the gap between germline ends came to 7 bases. The CDR3 consists of 12 residues. The germline gives CDR1 SNHLY, CDR2 FYNNEI. Sequenced sample: PBMCs. The clonotype was recovered from a human donor in good health. Some clones in this sample may be carry-over from other donors' samples. The chain is built from TRBV2 and TRBJ2-5; TRBD2 is a possible D gene (5 bases). The CDR3 region is CASSAGIETQYF. The CDR3 coding sequence is TGTGCCAGCAGTGCGGGGATAGAGACCCAGTACTTC. The entire variable domain, with the rest obtained from reference TRBV2 and TRBJ2-5, is as follows: EPEVTQTPSHQVTQMGQEVILRCVPISNHLYFYWYRQILGQKVEFLVSFYNNEISEKSEIFDDQFSVERPDGSNFTLKIRSTKLEDSAMYFCASSAGIETQYFGPGTRLLVL.